This section outlines one T cell receptor (beta chain) sequence together with its context. This clonotype was seen more than once but under ten times. The antigen this receptor binds is unknown. Per-base quality was not reported, and no clone a single base away is much larger than it. Stable Graves' hyperthyroidism was defined as the absence of progression to ophthalmopathy over 18 months of follow-up. Hyperthyroidism patients were newly diagnosed, with disease duration under 2 months, and aged 18 to 65 years. Any patient with an uncontrolled infection, another autoimmune disease, pregnancy or lactation was excluded. Diagnoses were established on the basis of clinical symptoms, serum thyroxine and TRAb, thyroid ultrasound, and orbital computed tomography. PBMCs were separated from around 9.1 ml of fresh peripheral blood using Ficoll-Paque density gradient centrifugation. Total RNA was extracted with Trizol reagent, and quality was checked on an Agilent 2100 Bioanalyzer.

TCR beta CDR3 regions were amplified from RNA transcripts. The first round of RT-PCR for the TCR CDR3 was performed with the HTBI primer set and the Qiagen OneStep RT-PCR kit. A second multiplex PCR round built the libraries, followed by size selection and purification. Paired-end sequencing of the libraries was performed with 100 bp reads on an Illumina HiSeq2000. Processing in the source paper ran as follows. Raw data were processed with SOAPnuke, discarding reads with adapters, uncalled bases, mean Phred below 15, or no exact constant-primer or identifier match. COPE v1.2.5 was used to merge the high-quality paired reads, and each unique nucleotide sequence was defined as a clonotype. MiTCR v1.1 was used to align clonotypes to the IMGT TRBV, TRBD and TRBJ reference segments. Analysis was restricted to V-J combinations with a frequency above 0.0001, which covered roughly 99% of repertoires. The TCS score was defined as F50 (clonal expansion) divided by E x V (chaos), with BLOSUM62-based TCRdist calculated between CDR3 peptides within each V-J. Welch's t-statistics and random forest reduced 450 to 600 V-J features to about 12, which were used in a naive Bayes classifier (R e1071). TCRdb reanalyzed the raw reads on its own, using fastp at Q25 for trimming and MiXCR for clone calling, and kept in-frame beta chains. Each CDR3 protein gets just one entry, which takes the most common genes and DNA from the rows behind it. TCRdb's processing, not the authors' own work, is the source of the V and J calls. The sample table holds roughly 380,000 distinct CDR3 sequences, of which roughly an eighth were seen once. The top ten hold around 5.3% of the sample.

The junction shows trimming of 4 bases on V and 0 bases on J, and the gene matches do not reach 8 bases of it. The CDR3 starts with the cysteine, ends with the phenylalanine, and has 18 residues. Only the CDR3 DNA stays, 54 bases, in frame from base 1. Reading the germline V gene gives CDR1 MDHEN and CDR2 SYDVKM. These data come from a study of T cells in Graves' hyperthyroidism and ophthalmopathy (dated by TCRdb to the late 2010s). Looking at the study overall: Peripheral blood was sampled at the time of initial diagnosis, prior to any treatment. Prospective prediction of ophthalmopathy was tested in an independent validation cohort consisting of about 20 hyperthyroidism patients and 15 to 17 patients who later progressed to ophthalmopathy. To identify distinguishing TCR V-J signatures, a discovery cohort of 90 to 100 patients was used, comprising 40 to 45 with Graves' ophthalmopathy and around 57 with stable Graves' hyperthyroidism. For training and testing, the 110 or so patients in the discovery cohort were randomly divided in a 7:3 ratio. TCR Vbeta CDR3 sequencing of 130 to 150 peripheral blood samples (approximately 44 ophthalmopathy, 75 hyperthyroidism and approximately 17 progressor patients) is reported in the paper. Once sampling was done, hyperthyroidism patients were given methimazole at a starting dose of 30 mg daily, whereas ophthalmopathy patients were given high-dose intravenous methylprednisolone. The study also compared thyroid tissue and blood T-cell repertoires from several Graves' hyperthyroidism patients.

Points the paper makes about the study in general: A model built on a 13 V-J signature distinguished ophthalmopathy from stable hyperthyroidism, reaching 85% to 90% sensitivity and 81.08% specificity in cross-validation and 80%/75% in testing. In validation, progression to ophthalmopathy was predicted by the model with 70.59% sensitivity and roughly 72% specificity, a median of about 6 months before onset. Sample size was not statistically predetermined, and blinding of investigators to group allocation was not performed. Most expanded thyroid clonotypes (frequency above 0.001) were also found in blood, which suggests that blood repertoires may mirror thyroid immune responses.

The V and J segments used are TRBV28 and TRBJ2-6, with 8 bases aligning to TRBD2. This TCR was sampled from a woman between 18 and 29 years old with Graves' hyperthyroidism. The material sequenced was blood. The bases are TGTGCCAGCAGTTCCCGGGAGGGAAGAAACTCTGGGGCCAACGTCCTGACTTTC. This yields the protein CASSSREGRNSGANVLTF.